The 30 T cell receptor beta chains listed next were all sequenced from one sample in a study of human T cells and chemical hapten exposure. TCRdb passed the RACE reads through MiXCR, listing each CDR3 protein once. The top ten hold under 2% of the sample, which has roughly 130,000 distinct CDR3 sequences, about 9.4% seen once. Time point described: healthy volunteer bleed at 2 weeks. Researchers extracted total RNA from unfractionated whole blood. The specimen sequenced was whole blood. The receptor source for this set is a male donor in good health. Some clones in this sample may be carry-over from other donors' samples.

This clonotype occurred a few times. This rearrangement joins TRBV20-1 to TRBJ2-7; D ambiguous. From germline, CDR1 is DFQATT and CDR2 SNEGSKA (reference sequence). V was trimmed by 0 bases and J by 2 bases, leaving 5 bases between them. The CDR3 runs to 12 residues. The CDR3: CSAREGPYEQYF. The CDR3 nucleotides read TGCAGTGCTAGAGAGGGCCCCTACGAGCAGTACTTC.

The chain is built from TRBV12-3 or TRBV12-4 and TRBJ2-1; D might be TRBD2 (6 bases). The V and J ends lost 1 base and 4 bases respectively, with 14 bases between them. This CDR3 is built from 16 residues. Here the CDR3 reads CASSLGVAEMYNEQFF. The CDR3 DNA sequence: TGTGCCAGCAGTTTAGGGGTAGCGGAGATGTACAATGAGCAGTTCTTC.

This clonotype was seen more than once but under ten times. V and J are TRBV7-4 and TRBJ1-1, with D possibly matching TRBD1 (5 bases). The CDR3 has 14 amino acids. Trimming removed 5 bases from V and 3 bases from J, with 13 bases in between. The V gene's germline CDR1 is SGHVT and CDR2 SQSDAQ. The CDR3 bases are TGTGCCAGCAGCCCCGCAGGGATGTACACTGAAGCTTTCTTT. Translating gives CASSPAGMYTEAFF.

This clonotype was seen at least ten times. V is TRBV6-6 and J is TRBJ1-3; no reliable D call. V lost 4 bases to trimming and J lost 4 bases, with 26 bases between them. Germline CDR1 is MNHNY and CDR2 is SVGAGI (reference sequence). This CDR3 comprises 19 residues. The CDR3 loop is CASSFLGSLKGSGGNTIYF. The CDR3 DNA sequence: TGTGCCAGCAGTTTCCTGGGGTCTCTCAAGGGTTCGGGAGGAAACACCATATATTTT.

This clonotype was counted ten times or more. The V gene is TRBV10-3, the J gene TRBJ2-4; 10 bases fit TRBD2. In germline, CDR1 is ENHRY, CDR2 SYGVKD. V gave up 8 bases and J gave up 7 bases; unmatched junction bases: 5. There are 13 residues in the CDR3. The CDR3 DNA sequence: TGTGCCATCGGAGAGCGGGAGGGGAACATTCAGTACTTC. Residues: CAIGEREGNIQYF.

CDR3 sequence: CASSYSVETGELFF. DNA of the CDR3: TGTGCCAGCAGTTACTCGGTCGAGACCGGGGAGCTGTTTTTT. The chain employs TRBV6-6 and TRBJ2-2, with D unresolved. CDR3 length equals 14 residues. The germline V gene encodes CDR1 MNHNY and CDR2 SVGAGI (reference sequence). The V gene lost 0 bases and the J gene lost 5 bases, with 7 bases spanning the gap.

This clonotype came up a few times. The chain combines TRBV15 with TRBJ2-1, with D hard to call. CDR1 and CDR2 (germline): LNHNV, YYDKDF (reference sequence). Trimming stripped 8 bases from V and 4 bases from J, with 18 bases between. The CDR3 covers 15 residues. For the CDR3, the DNA is TGTGCCACCGCTCGTGGGGTAGAGGAATACAATGAGCAGTTCTTC. It encodes CATARGVEEYNEQFF.

The V and J genes are TRBV4-2 and TRBJ2-1, with 12 bases fitting TRBD2. Germline V lookup: CDR1 LGHNA, CDR2 YNFKEQ. This CDR3 region has 17 residues. J was trimmed by 5 bases and V by 8 bases; bases with no gene match: 13. CDR3 bases: TGTGCCAGCCAAGAACCCTTTCTAGCGGGAGGGGACAATGAGCAGTTCTTC. Translating gives CASQEPFLAGGDNEQFF.

The rearrangement uses TRBV5-5 and TRBJ2-7, with D uncertain. The CDR3 spans 12 residues. Germline loops: CDR1 SGHKS, CDR2 YYEKEE (reference sequence). Trimming pared 4 bases from V and 4 bases from J, leaving 9 bases between. CDR3 nucleotide sequence: TGTGCCAGCAGCCTGGAGTCTTACGAGCAGTACTTC. It translates to CASSLESYEQYF. The full variable domain, with the rest looked up from reference TRBV5-5 and TRBJ2-7, is DAGVTQSPTHLIKTRGQQVTLRCSPISGHKSVSWYQQVLGQGPQFIFQYYEKEERGRGNFPDRFSARQFPNYSSELNVNALLLGDSALYLCASSLESYEQYFGPGTRLTVT.

This clonotype was recorded many times. The chain carries TRBV7-6 and TRBJ1-1; D call uncertain. Germline lookup yields CDR1 SGHVS and CDR2 FNYEAQ. The V end was cut by 4 bases, the J end by 3 bases, with 9 bases between. The CDR3 has 13 residues. The CDR3 nucleotides are TGTGCCAGCAGCTCGGACCGAGACACTGAAGCTTTCTTT. This sequence encodes CASSSDRDTEAFF.

This clonotype came up a few times. This chain joins TRBV25-1 and TRBJ2-7, with 7 bases matching TRBD2. Unmatched junction bases numbered 15, after V lost 5 bases and J lost 5 bases. CDR1 MGHDK and CDR2 SYGVNS come from the germline V gene. The length of the CDR3 is 16 residues. The CDR3 sequence is CASSSPLRGSSDEQYF. The CDR3 DNA follows: TGTGCCAGCAGTAGTCCCCTCCGCGGGAGTAGCGACGAGCAGTACTTC.

This clonotype was observed a few times. This rearrangement joins TRBV28 to TRBJ1-2; D is ambiguous. V lost 7 bases and J lost 8, with 11 bases in between. This CDR3 is built from 11 residues. Per the germline V gene, CDR1 is MDHEN and CDR2 is SYDVKM. As DNA, the CDR3 is TGTGCCAGCATGTGGGGTTCCGGCTACACCTTC. Its protein is CASMWGSGYTF.

This clonotype appeared many times. The V and J genes are TRBV5-1 and TRBJ2-7; a possible D gene is TRBD1 (6 bases). Trimming removed 8 bases at V and 1 base at J, with 10 bases between. CDR1 is SGHRS, CDR2 YFSETQ, per germline. The length of the CDR3 is 12 residues. The CDR3 sequence is CASGQSSYEQYF. In DNA form, the CDR3 reads TGCGCCAGTGGACAGAGTTCCTACGAGCAGTACTTC.

There are many counts of this clonotype. This CDR3 reads CASSQWTASYEQYF. In nucleotides, the CDR3 is TGTGCCAGCAGCCAGTGGACAGCTTCCTACGAGCAGTACTTC. This chain links TRBV14 with TRBJ2-7; possibly TRBD1 for D (6 bases). Per germline, CDR1 SGHDN and CDR2 FVKESK. V was cut by 3 bases and J by 1 base, with 10 bases left in between. There are 14 residues in the CDR3.

This clonotype has only a few counts. The chain links TRBV11-3 to TRBJ2-7; 8 nucleotides align to TRBD1. V lost 3 bases and J lost 6; bases outside the gene matches: 7. CDR1 and CDR2 (germline): SGHNT, YENEEA. CDR3 size: 14 residues. The CDR3 protein is CASSLGTGYGEQYF. The CDR3, as DNA: TGTGCCAGCAGCTTGGGGACAGGTTACGGCGAGCAGTACTTC.

There are many counts of this clonotype. V usage is TRBV6-5 and J usage is TRBJ2-3; D remains ambiguous. Trimming removed 5 bases at V and 5 bases at J, with 11 bases between. Germline CDR1 is MNHEY and CDR2 is SVGAGI. The CDR3 extends over 13 amino acids. CDR3: CASSQSVGDTQYF. CDR3 bases: TGTGCCAGCAGTCAGTCTGTGGGAGATACGCAGTATTTT.

This chain uses TRBV5-1 with TRBJ2-1; 7 nucleotides match TRBD1. Per germline, CDR1 SGHRS and CDR2 YFSETQ. V shed 0 bases and J 0 bases; nucleotides not matched to a gene: 12. CDR3 length: 19 amino acids. The CDR3 nucleotides read TGCGCCAGCAGCTTGGGGACAAGGGACAGTTCGAGCTCCTACAATGAGCAGTTCTTC. Amino acid sequence: CASSLGTRDSSSSYNEQFF. Drawing the rest from reference TRBV5-1 and TRBJ2-1, the complete variable domain is KAGVTQTPRYLIKTRGQQVTLSCSPISGHRSVSWYQQTPGQGLQFLFEYFSETQRNKGNFPGRFSGRQFSNSRSEMNVSTLELGDSALYLCASSLGTRDSSSSYNEQFFGPGTRLTVL.

The chain combines TRBV3-1 with TRBJ1-6; 7 nucleotides match TRBD1. After removal of 5 bases from V and 0 bases from J, the junction contained 7 bases not matched to a gene. CDR1 is LGHDT, CDR2 YNNKEL, per germline (reference sequence). This CDR3 region has 17 residues. The CDR3 here is CASSGKGASSYNSPLHF. In DNA, the CDR3 is TGTGCCAGCAGCGGGAAGGGGGCCAGCTCCTATAATTCACCCCTCCACTTT.

In its sample, this clonotype was seen a few times. The chain employs TRBV18 and TRBJ1-1, with D possibly matching TRBD1 (5 bases). V was shortened by 1 base and J by 10 bases, with 25 bases between the two germline ends. The germline gives CDR1 KGHSH, CDR2 LQKENI. The length of the CDR3 is 17 residues. The CDR3 DNA reads TGTGCCAGCTCACCACGGGATACAGGAGAAGGTTCGTCGTCAGCTTTCTTT. Its translation is CASSPRDTGEGSSSAFF.

This clonotype has ten or more counts. V and J are TRBV12-3 or TRBV12-4 and TRBJ2-3; TRBD2 matches 7 bases. The CDR3 length is 16 residues. Trimming removed 5 bases from V and 0 bases from J; junction bases left unmatched: 8. CDR3 sequence reads: CASSPRASGSTDTQYF. CDR3 nucleotides: TGTGCCAGCAGTCCCCGGGCTAGCGGCAGCACAGATACGCAGTATTTT.

This clonotype was counted ten times or more. The J gene is TRBJ2-2, the V gene TRBV20-1, with 9 bases that match TRBD2. The germline CDR1 and CDR2 sequences are DFQATT and SNEGSKA (reference sequence). The CDR3 sequence is 15 residues long. V lost 1 base and J lost 6; bases outside the gene matches: 6. CDR3 sequence reads: CSARGGLANSGELFF. The CDR3 region has the DNA TGCAGTGCTAGAGGGGGACTAGCAAATTCCGGGGAGCTGTTTTTT.

The chain carries TRBV4-2 and TRBJ1-6; tentatively, D is TRBD1 (6 bases). V was pared by 2 bases and J by 7 bases, with 12 bases between. In germline, CDR1 is LGHNA, CDR2 YNFKEQ. The CDR3 runs to 15 residues. CDR3 loop: CASSQRGGMNSPLHF. The CDR3 bases are TGTGCCAGCAGCCAAAGGGGGGGTATGAATTCACCCCTCCACTTT.

The genes are TRBV6-1 and TRBJ1-1, with D perhaps matching TRBD1 (5 bases). Germline CDR1 and CDR2: MNHNS and SASEGT. Deletions cut 6 bases from V and 4 bases from J, with 15 bases between. CDR3 size: 14 residues. The CDR3 nucleotides are TGTGCCAGCAGGACCCCCCGGGGGGTCACTGAAGCTTTCTTT. This codes for CASRTPRGVTEAFF.

This clonotype was counted a few times. The chain employs TRBV5-4 and TRBJ2-3; D is uncertain. CDR1 and CDR2 (germline): SGHNT, YYREEE (reference sequence). The CDR3 has 14 amino acids. V dropped 1 base and J dropped 0 bases, with 6 bases sitting between them. CDR3 DNA: TGTGCCAGCAGCTTGTCCAGAAGCACAGATACGCAGTATTTT. This translates into CASSLSRSTDTQYF.

This clonotype was seen a few times. The chain is built from TRBV11-2 and TRBJ2-3, with TRBD1 matching 8 bases. V shed 2 bases and J 2 bases; nucleotides not matched to a gene: 9. Germline V CDR1 and CDR2: SGHAT, FQNNGV. This CDR3 spans 17 amino acids. This chain's CDR3 is CASSLLGRGRTTDTQYF. Here the CDR3 DNA reads TGTGCCAGCAGCTTACTCGGCAGGGGGCGCACCACAGATACGCAGTATTTT.

This chain links TRBV11-3 with TRBJ2-1, with D perhaps TRBD2 (6 bases). Germline V gives CDR1 SGHNT, CDR2 YENEEA. V lost 0 bases and J 2 bases, leaving 17 bases between the germline ends. This CDR3 comprises 18 residues. This CDR3 is CASSLDPSEKGPYNEQFF. CDR3 nucleotides: TGTGCCAGCAGCTTAGACCCTAGCGAGAAAGGACCCTACAATGAGCAGTTCTTC.

This clonotype was seen a handful of times. The V gene is TRBV12-3 or TRBV12-4, the J gene TRBJ1-4; D is uncertain. V was trimmed by 6 bases and J by 3 bases, leaving 11 bases between them. This CDR3 comprises 14 residues. The CDR3 sequence: CASSYGHANEKLFF. Written as DNA, the CDR3 is TGTGCCAGCAGCTATGGGCATGCTAATGAAAAACTGTTTTTT.

The chain recombines TRBV24-1 with TRBJ2-3, with 8 bases that match TRBD2. The CDR3 consists of 14 residues. Germline V gene sequence: CDR1 KGHDR, CDR2 SFDVKD. V was pared by 4 bases and J by 6 bases, with 5 bases of the junction left unmatched. CDR3 region: CATSDSGRGDTQYF. In DNA, the CDR3 is TGTGCCACCAGTGACAGCGGGAGAGGTGATACGCAGTATTTT.

The gene calls are TRBV5-1 and TRBJ2-3; 7 bases fit TRBD2. V lost 6 bases, J lost 4 bases, and 11 bases stayed unmatched. The CDR3 sequence is 15 residues long. Germline V gene data show CDR1 as SGHRS and CDR2 as YFSETQ. The CDR3 bases are TGCGCCAGCATGGGCCTTGCGGGAGCCCCAGATACGCAGTATTTT. It translates to CASMGLAGAPDTQYF.

The genes are TRBV6-5 and TRBJ1-1, with D unresolved. The length of the CDR3 is 12 residues. V was pared by 2 bases and J by 4 bases, with 5 bases between. Per the germline V gene, CDR1 is MNHEY and CDR2 is SVGAGI. CDR3 DNA: TGTGCCAGCAGTTACGAGGGCACTGAAGCTTTCTTT. Encoded protein: CASSYEGTEAFF.